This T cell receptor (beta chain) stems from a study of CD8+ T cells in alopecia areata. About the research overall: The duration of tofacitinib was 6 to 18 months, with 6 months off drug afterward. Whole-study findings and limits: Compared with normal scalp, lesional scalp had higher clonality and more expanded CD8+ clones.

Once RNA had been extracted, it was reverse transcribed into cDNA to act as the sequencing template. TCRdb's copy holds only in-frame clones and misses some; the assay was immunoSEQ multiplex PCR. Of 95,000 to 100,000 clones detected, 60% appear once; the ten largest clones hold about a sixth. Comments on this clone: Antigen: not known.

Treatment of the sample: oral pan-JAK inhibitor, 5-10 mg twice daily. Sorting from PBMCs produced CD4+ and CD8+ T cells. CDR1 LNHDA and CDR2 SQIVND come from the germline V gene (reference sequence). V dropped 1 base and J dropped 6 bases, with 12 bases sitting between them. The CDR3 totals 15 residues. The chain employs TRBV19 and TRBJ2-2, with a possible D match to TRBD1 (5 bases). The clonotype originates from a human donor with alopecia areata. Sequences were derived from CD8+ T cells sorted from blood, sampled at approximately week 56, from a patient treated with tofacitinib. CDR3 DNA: TGTGCCAGTAGTATAGTCCCCAGGGAACCCGGGGAGCTGTTTTTT. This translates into CASSIVPREPGELFF.